This T cell receptor (beta chain) stems from a study of blood T cell repertoires in COVID-19. Original data processing: Amplified reference gene primers provided the basis for estimating nucleated cell counts. TCRdb keeps only in-frame clones here, not all; method: immunoSEQ multiplex PCR. V and J calls and clone size come straight from that table; D and trimming were deduced from the DNA. In the table there are under 450,000 clones, around 83% of which are singletons. Sequencing was carried out using PBMCs or T cells enriched from blood (not recorded which). The sequence was obtained from a woman aged 45 to 65 who had recovered from COVID-19.

In DNA form, the CDR3 reads TGCGCCAGCAGCTTTTCTAACCGGGACAGCTACTCCTACGAGCAGTACTTC. Translating gives CASSFSNRDSYSYEQYF. J is TRBJ2-7 and V is TRBV5-1; 7 bases are a match to TRBD1. This CDR3 contains 17 residues. Losses at the gene ends were 2 bases for V and 0 bases for J; bases not matched to a gene: 11. Per germline, CDR1 SGHRS and CDR2 YFSETQ. Supplemented by reference TRBV5-1 and TRBJ2-7, the full variable domain reads KAGVTQTPRYLIKTRGQQVTLSCSPISGHRSVSWYQQTPGQGLQFLFEYFSETQRNKGNFPGRFSGRQFSNSRSEMNVSTLELGDSALYLCASSFSNRDSYSYEQYFGPGTRLTVT.